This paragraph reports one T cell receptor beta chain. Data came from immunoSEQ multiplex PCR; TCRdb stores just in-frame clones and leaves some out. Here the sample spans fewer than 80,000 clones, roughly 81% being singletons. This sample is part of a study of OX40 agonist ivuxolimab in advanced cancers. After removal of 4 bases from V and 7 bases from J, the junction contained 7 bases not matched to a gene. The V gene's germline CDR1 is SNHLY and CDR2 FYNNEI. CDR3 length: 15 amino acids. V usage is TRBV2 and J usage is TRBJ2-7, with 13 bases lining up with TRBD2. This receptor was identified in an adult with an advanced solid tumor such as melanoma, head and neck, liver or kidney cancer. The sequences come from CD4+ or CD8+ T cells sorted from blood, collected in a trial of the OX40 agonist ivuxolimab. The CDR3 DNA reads TGTGCCAGCAGTGTACTAGCGGGGGGGCCAGGAGAGCAGTACTTC. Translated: CASSVLAGGPGEQYF.